This entry lists 15 T cell receptor beta chains sequenced from one sample in a study of T cell responses to AZD1222 COVID-19 vaccine. Some clones are missing from TCRdb's copy, which holds only in-frame ones; the method was immunoSEQ multiplex PCR. The sample comprises 110,000 to 150,000 clones, around nine tenths of which are singletons, and 2.5% to 3.5% rests with the top ten. This sample comprised peripheral blood, obtained 28 days after the second AZD1222 dose. The receptors were sampled from an adult who received the AZD1222 COVID-19 vaccine.

The rearrangement links TRBV24-1 to TRBJ1-2; TRBD1 might be the D (5 bases). Per the germline V gene, CDR1 is KGHDR and CDR2 is SFDVKD. This CDR3 contains 16 residues. Trimming took 0 bases from V and 4 from J, leaving 14 bases between them. DNA of the CDR3: TGTGCCACCAGTGATTTGCCCGAGGGGCGCGGCTATGGCTACACCTTC. Residues: CATSDLPEGRGYGYTF.

This chain connects TRBV4-1 to TRBJ2-1; maybe TRBD2 (5 bases). CDR3 size: 17 residues. Per the germline V gene, CDR1 is MGHRA and CDR2 is YSYEKL. Trimming shortened V by 4 bases and J by 6 bases, and 22 bases separated the two germline ends. CDR3 amino acids: CASSLIPASRPLNEQFF. The CDR3, as DNA: TGCGCCAGCAGCCTCATCCCAGCTAGCCGGCCCCTCAATGAGCAGTTCTTC.

The gene calls are TRBV11-2 and TRBJ1-5; D is uncertain. V lost 3 bases to trimming and J lost 13 bases, with 4 bases between them. CDR1 is SGHAT and CDR2 is FQNNGV in the germline V gene. The CDR3 has 9 amino acids. The CDR3 nucleotides read TGTGCCAGCAGCTTTGGACAGCATTTT. It encodes CASSFGQHF. The whole variable domain, filled in from reference TRBV11-2 and TRBJ1-5, reads EAGVAQSPRYKIIEKRQSVAFWCNPISGHATLYWYQQILGQGPKLLIQFQNNGVVDDSQLPKDRFSAERLKGVDSTLKIQPAKLEDSAVYLCASSFGQHFGDGTRLSIL.

The J gene is TRBJ1-1, the V gene TRBV6-2 or TRBV6-3; no definite D call. V was trimmed by 5 bases and J by 0 bases, leaving 13 bases between them. Germline-derived CDR1 and CDR2 are MNHEY and SVGEGT. The CDR3 loop spans 15 amino acids. CDR3 loop: CASSGPDRLNTEAFF. CDR3 in DNA: TGTGCCAGCAGTGGACCGGACCGATTGAACACTGAAGCTTTCTTT.

V and J are TRBV27 and TRBJ2-3; the match to TRBD2 covers 8 bases. The ends lost 8 bases at V and 6 bases at J; junction bases unmatched: 7. The CDR3 extends over 13 amino acids. The V gene's germline CDR1 is MNHEY and CDR2 SMNVEV (reference sequence). The CDR3 region is CASWSGSYDTQYF. Written as DNA, the CDR3 is TGTGCCAGCTGGAGCGGGAGTTACGATACGCAGTATTTT.

There are a few counts of this clone. The rearrangement uses TRBV19 and TRBJ1-5, with 8 bases fitting TRBD1. CDR1 and CDR2 (germline): LNHDA, SQIVND (reference sequence). The CDR3 runs to 15 residues. Trimming took 5 bases from V and 1 from J; bases not matched to a gene: 4. This CDR3 reads CASSETGESNQPQHF. The DNA of the CDR3 is TGTGCCAGTAGTGAGACAGGGGAAAGCAATCAGCCCCAGCATTTT.

The chain recombines TRBV28 with TRBJ2-2; no clear D. Between the trimmed V and J ends, which lost 6 bases and 9 bases, there was a span of 8 bases. Looked up from germline, CDR1 is MDHEN and CDR2 is SYDVKM. CDR3 size: 11 residues. As DNA, the CDR3 is TGTGCCAGCAGGACTTTCCGGGAGCTGTTTTTT. It translates to CASRTFRELFF.

The chain uses TRBV5-1 and TRBJ2-7, with 7 nucleotides matching TRBD2. This CDR3 region has 14 residues. V trimming: 0 bases; J trimming: 6 bases; junction bases outside the gene matches: 6. In germline, CDR1 is SGHRS, CDR2 YFSETQ. This CDR3 is CASSLGGTTREQYF. The CDR3 bases are TGCGCCAGCAGCTTGGGGGGGACTACACGCGAGCAGTACTTC.

J is TRBJ2-7 and V is TRBV6-5; perhaps TRBD1 as D (6 bases). The CDR3 consists of 14 residues. Between the trimmed V and J ends, which lost 3 bases and 2 bases, there was a span of 11 bases. In germline, CDR1 is MNHEY, CDR2 SVGAGI. The CDR3 region has the DNA TGTGCCAGCAGTTATAGCCAGGGGACCTACGAGCAGTACTTC. Translating it yields CASSYSQGTYEQYF.

The chain has TRBV6-5 and TRBJ1-6, with 8 bases matching TRBD1. CDR3 length equals 15 residues. With V trimmed by 4 bases and J by 10 bases, 9 bases remained unmatched. Germline assignment: CDR1 MNHEY and CDR2 SVGAGI. The CDR3 region is CASSFSRTGRSPLHF. Written as DNA, the CDR3 is TGTGCCAGCAGTTTCAGCCGGACAGGGCGGTCACCCCTCCACTTT.

The chain employs TRBV6-1 and TRBJ2-5, with 8 positions matching TRBD2. Trimming cost V 2 bases and J 4 bases; bases outside gene matches: 9. Germline CDR1 and CDR2: MNHNS and SASEGT. This CDR3 has 16 amino acids. CDR3 protein: CASSEFVGRGSETQYF. CDR3 coding DNA: TGTGCCAGCAGTGAATTCGTCGGGAGGGGTTCAGAGACCCAGTACTTC.

The chain uses TRBV2 and TRBJ1-5; D remains ambiguous. The CDR3 spans 13 residues. Germline V gives CDR1 SNHLY, CDR2 FYNNEI. V dropped 7 bases and J dropped 0 bases, with 7 bases sitting between them. Here the CDR3 DNA reads TGTGCCAGCATAGCTAATAGCAATCAGCCCCAGCATTTT. It translates to CASIANSNQPQHF.

This chain joins TRBV2 and TRBJ2-6; no clear D. V shed 11 bases and J shed 0 bases, with 8 bases lying between them. Germline-derived CDR1 and CDR2 are SNHLY and FYNNEI. The CDR3 has 13 residues. In DNA, the CDR3 is TGTGCCGGCCATGGCTCTGGGGCCAACGTCCTGACTTTC. Translated, it gives CAGHGSGANVLTF.

The chain recombines TRBV4-2 with TRBJ1-2, with 10 bases lining up with TRBD1. Looked up from germline, CDR1 is LGHNA and CDR2 is YNFKEQ. The trim removed 0 bases at V and 7 bases at J, leaving 5 bases unmatched. The CDR3 has 15 residues. In DNA form, the CDR3 reads TGTGCCAGCAGCCAAGATGGGACAGGGGAAGGTGGCTACACCTTC. Its translation is CASSQDGTGEGGYTF.

The chain joins TRBV4-3 to TRBJ1-5; D uncertain. Germline-derived CDR1 and CDR2 are LGHNA and YSLEER. CDR3 length equals 17 residues. Deletions cut 0 bases from V and 9 bases from J, with 21 bases between. This chain's CDR3 is CASSQEARGEDDGPQHF. CDR3 in DNA: TGCGCCAGCAGCCAAGAGGCCCGCGGGGAGGACGATGGGCCCCAGCATTTT.